This TCR beta chain came from a study of blood T cell repertoires in COVID-19. Study-wide context: Samples of COVID-19 (acute and convalescent) were obtained from the United States, Italy and Spain. Nucleic acid was either cDNA or gDNA, and it came from T cells, B-cell-depleted T cells, or PBMCs.

There are 12 residues in the CDR3. The junction had 3 bases not matched to a gene; V was cut back by 6 bases and J by 8 bases. From germline, CDR1 is MNHEY and CDR2 SVGAGI. This clone has just a few counts. Authors' data handling: For nucleated cells, counts were estimated from reference gene primer amplification. The repertoire was sequenced with immunoSEQ multiplex PCR; TCRdb's copy has only in-frame clones and lacks some. That table gives V, J and clone size, and the DNA gave D and trimming. This sample yields 210,000 or so clones, of which roughly 80% are seen a single time; more than 9% belongs to the top ten.

This sequence was found in a woman over 75 with acute or convalescent COVID-19. V usage is TRBV6-5 and J usage is TRBJ1-4; 7 nucleotides agree with TRBD1. The sample taken for sequencing was peripheral blood. The CDR3 DNA is TGTGCCAGCAGGGGGACAGAGGAAAAACTGTTTTTT. The encoded protein is CASRGTEEKLFF.